The entry below gives a single T cell receptor (beta chain) sequence along with its context. The antigen it binds to is not known. Just one base apart from a much larger clone, this may be a read error. The data derive from a study of tumor and adjacent non-tumor tissue in lung cancer (dated by TCRdb to the late 2010s). Describing the broader study: Of the cohort, 12 patients had adenocarcinoma, 2 had squamous cell carcinoma and 1 had small cell lung cancer. Among the roughly 15 patients, ages ranged from about 30 to 80 years, about 10 were men and 5 were women, and disease was TNM stage I to III. Sequencing generated a total of 130,000,000 or so productive TCRbeta reads, averaging around 4.2 million reads per sample. For each patient, one tumor sample and one normal lung sample were taken, giving a few dozen paired specimens that underwent TCRbeta CDR3 sequencing. Using bulk TCRbeta repertoires from under 17 lung cancer patients, the study set lung tumor tissue side by side with matched distant non-tumor lung tissue.

The CDR3 runs 15 amino acids, cysteine and phenylalanine included. The read is trimmed to its CDR3 DNA, 45 bases read in frame from base 1. V was cut back by 6 bases and J by 4 bases, leaving a gap of 17 bases between them. RNA was isolated from bulk unsorted tissue, and RNA quality was assessed with a NanoDrop ND-1000 and an Agilent 2100. Distant non-tumor tissue taken more than 3 cm from the tumor edge was used as the normal lung sample. All donors had newly diagnosed lung cancer, had not received prior chemotherapy, and were admitted for thoracic surgery in China between August and November 2014. The study excluded patients who had received radiotherapy or chemotherapy before or who had another cancer at the same time. Surgical tissue pieces of about 1-2.1 cm3 were preserved in RNAlater solution and were kept at -80 degrees C until use. Libraries were built with multiplex PCR. Reads for this sample came from an Illumina HiSeq 2500. TCRbeta libraries were built by three rounds of nested PCR using primers (Table S4), following protocols modified from ARM-PCR. Before sequencing, PCR products of 200-500 bp were cut from the gel and purified using the QIAquick gel extraction kit. The authors processed their data as follows. Reads were cleaned with Trimmomatic, merged with FLASH into complete CDR3 sequences, and assigned to V(D)J germline segments with MiTCR. VDJtools was used to compute clonal diversity as the inverse Simpson's index. In-frame sequences without a premature stop codon were defined as productive reads. Using fastp at Q25 and MiXCR, TCRdb reprocessed the public reads and kept productive beta chains. CDR3 protein duplicates are merged, each entry listing the most common genes and DNA. It is TCRdb's table, rather than the study itself, that gives the V and J calls and clone size. For this sample the table gives some 70,000 distinct CDR3 sequences, of which about two thirds were detected only once. The ten largest clones take up about a quarter of the sample.

Study-level results and caveats: Only approximately 16 patients were included in the cohort, and the need for larger samples and more detailed clinical data was noted by the authors. The top 100 clones accounted for a significantly larger cumulative portion of the repertoire in normal lung than in tumor tissue. The sequencing platform is not named in the methods, and unique molecular identifiers are not mentioned. Younger patients had significantly higher TCR diversity, and higher tumor TCR diversity was associated with shorter overall and disease-free survival. Tumor tissue showed significantly greater TCR diversity (inverse Simpson) than normal lung tissue (about 400 vs 180, P = 0.0075, Mann-Whitney U test). Peripheral blood was not sequenced, so blood TCRbeta repertoires in these lung cancer patients were not examined.

Sequencing was done on a sample of distant non-tumor lung tissue. This TCR derives from a woman in her forties or fifties with non-small cell lung cancer. The V and J segments used are TRBV12-3 or TRBV12-4 and TRBJ2-3, with a tentative D gene TRBD2 over 6 matching bases. The CDR3 protein sequence reads: CASSADIWEADTQYF. The bases read TGTGCCAGCAGCGCAGATATCTGGGAGGCAGATACGCAGTATTTT.